Given below is one T cell receptor (beta chain) in context. This record comes from a study of control samples from healthy donors and cancer patients. Libraries were prepared by immunoSEQ multiplex PCR; TCRdb keeps only in-frame clonotypes and omits some of them. The sample has tens of thousands of clones, 86% seen once. Deletions cut 1 base from V and 7 bases from J, with 8 bases between. Germline CDR1 reads SEHNR; CDR2 reads FQNEAQ (reference sequence). This CDR3 comprises 13 residues. Sequencing used PBMCs. This chain uses TRBV7-9 with TRBJ1-5; D might be TRBD1 (5 bases). The TCR comes from a woman aged 40 to 50 with lung cancer. The CDR3 loop reads CASSLGQIQPQHF. CDR3 coding DNA: TGTGCCAGCAGCTTAGGACAGATACAGCCCCAGCATTTT.